Below, 12 T cell receptor beta chains from the same sample are listed, as sequenced in a study of breast tumors, draining lymph nodes, adjacent tissues. Via MiXCR, TCRdb re-called the multiplex PCR reads, giving one row per CDR3 protein. Among approximately 150,000 distinct CDR3 sequences listed, 30% to 35% were seen once. Breast cancer patients provided tissue from their axillary draining lymph nodes. The sequenced sample was axillary lymph node tissue. Every receptor here comes from a female donor with breast cancer. Some clones in this sample may be carry-over from other donors' samples.

The gene calls are TRBV7-9 and TRBJ1-1; 7 bases align to TRBD1. The CDR3 runs 15 residues. Trimming cost V 5 bases and J 11 bases; bases outside gene matches: 17. Germline-derived CDR1 and CDR2 are SEHNR and FQNEAQ (reference sequence). The CDR3 loop reads CASSPTQQGLTGAFF. The DNA of the CDR3 is TGTGCCAGCAGCCCTACACAACAGGGGCTGACGGGGGCTTTCTTT.

Comments on this clonotype: A much larger clone differs by one base, so this may be a read error. V and J are TRBV7-3 and TRBJ1-2; maybe TRBD1 (6 bases). The CDR3 totals 15 residues. CDR1 is SGHTA and CDR2 is FQGTGA in the germline V gene. CDR3 sequence (DNA): TGTGCCAGCAGCTTAGCTTGGGGGGACACGTATGGCTACCCCTTC. Its protein product is CASSLAWGDTYGYPF.

The chain joins TRBV28 to TRBJ2-7, with TRBD1 matching over 10 bases. V was pared by 6 bases and J by 6 bases, with 8 bases of the junction left unmatched. Per germline, CDR1 MDHEN and CDR2 SYDVKM. The CDR3 is 14 residues long. Here the CDR3 DNA reads TGTGCCAGCAGGATGACGGGACAGGGGTTCGAGCAGTACTTC. Translated: CASRMTGQGFEQYF.

The V gene is TRBV20-1, the J gene TRBJ2-7; D is unresolved. This CDR3 is 14 amino acids long. The germline V gene has CDR1 DFQATT and CDR2 SNEGSKA (reference sequence). Between the trimmed V and J ends, which lost 6 bases and 2 bases, there was a span of 17 bases. CDR3 protein: CSAPRGPNPYEQYF. The CDR3 nucleotides read TGCAGTGCACCACGTGGTCCGAACCCCTACGAGCAGTACTTC.

This clonotype showed up many times. The chain uses TRBV20-1 and TRBJ1-2; 9 nucleotides agree with TRBD1. The trim removed 3 bases at V and 8 bases at J, leaving 4 bases unmatched. The CDR3 is 12 amino acids. The germline V gene encodes CDR1 DFQATT and CDR2 SNEGSKA (reference sequence). DNA of the CDR3: TGCAGTGCTAGCCAAACAGGGGGCGGCTACACCTTC. It translates to CSASQTGGGYTF.

About this clonotype: A read error may explain this, as a much larger clone is one base away. This chain joins TRBV5-6 and TRBJ2-1; 9 nucleotides align to TRBD1. V dropped 7 bases and J dropped 4; count of bases not matched to a gene: 6. This CDR3 has 14 amino acids. The V gene's germline CDR1 is SGHDT and CDR2 YYEEEE. The CDR3 nucleotides are TGTGCCAGCGGCTATGGGACAGGGTACAATGAGCAGTTCTTC. It translates to CASGYGTGYNEQFF.

This clonotype was recorded many times. The rearrangement joins TRBV2 to TRBJ1-6; TRBD1 matches at 9 bases. V trimming: 4 bases; J trimming: 4 bases; junction bases outside the gene matches: 8. CDR3 length: 17 amino acids. Germline V gene data show CDR1 as SNHLY and CDR2 as FYNNEI. In DNA form, the CDR3 reads TGTGCCAGCAGTGTTACCGGGACAGGGAATTATAATTCACCCCTCCACTTT. Translated: CASSVTGTGNYNSPLHF.

This clonotype was picked up many times. The chain uses TRBV7-2 and TRBJ2-5, with D perhaps TRBD1 or TRBD2 (5 bases each). The length of the CDR3 is 16 residues. CDR1 and CDR2 (germline): SGHTA, FQGNSA. Trimming cost V 0 bases and J 1 base, with 12 bases left between them. This chain's CDR3 is CASSLAGRTLQETQYF. As DNA, the CDR3 is TGTGCCAGCAGCTTAGCGGGACGGACTCTCCAAGAGACCCAGTACTTC.

This clonotype was seen repeatedly, ten times or more. This chain uses TRBV3-1 with TRBJ2-2; D is undetermined. Germline V gene lookup returns CDR1 LGHDT and CDR2 YNNKEL (reference sequence). Trimming pared 1 base from V and 3 bases from J, leaving 9 bases between. The CDR3 consists of 15 residues. CDR3 sequence: CASSQGHIHTGELFF. The CDR3 DNA reads TGTGCCAGCAGCCAAGGGCACATTCACACCGGGGAGCTGTTTTTT.

The rearrangement links TRBV15 to TRBJ1-1, with D hard to call. Per the germline V gene, CDR1 is LNHNV and CDR2 is YYDKDF (reference sequence). V gave up 0 bases and J gave up 11 bases, with 28 bases separating them. The CDR3 contains 18 residues. The CDR3 protein is CATSRDLLRDPNRIGAFF. The DNA for the CDR3 is TGTGCCACCAGCAGAGATCTCCTCCGCGATCCGAACCGGATAGGGGCTTTCTTT. The full variable domain, with the rest looked up from reference TRBV15 and TRBJ1-1, is DAMVIQNPRYQVTQFGKPVTLSCSQTLNHNVMYWYQQKSSQAPKLLFHYYDKDFNNEADTPDNFQSRRPNTSFCFLDIRSPGLGDTAMYLCATSRDLLRDPNRIGAFFGQGTRLTVV.

There are many counts of this clonotype. The CDR3 reads CASSPTPHTQYF. The CDR3 coding sequence is TGTGCCAGCAGTCCCACCCCGCATACGCAGTATTTT. The V call is TRBV6-2 or TRBV6-3, the J call TRBJ2-3, with D hard to call. Trimming took 5 bases from V and 7 from J, leaving 10 bases between them. The CDR3 loop spans 12 amino acids. Looked up from germline, CDR1 is MNHEY and CDR2 is SVGEGT.

Worth noting for this clonotype: The junction departs from the called germline gene at one end, perhaps through a read error. The chain joins TRBV6-5 to TRBJ2-1, with D maybe TRBD2 (5 bases). Germline V gene data show CDR1 as MNHEY and CDR2 as SVGAGI. The CDR3 totals 15 residues. The CDR3 sequence is CAGSHSRGSSDEQFF. The DNA of the CDR3 is TGTGCCGGCAGTCACTCGAGAGGGTCCAGCGATGAGCAGTTCTTC.